This T cell receptor (beta chain) derives from a study of CD8+CD57+ T cells in acquired aplastic anemia. In the study overall: The study obtained an average of roughly 2.9 ug of DNA from sorted CD4+ and CD8+ cells. Study-wide findings and caveats: Roughly 27 sequences, all CD8+ CDR3, were shared between patients and controls.

The CDR3 is 18 amino acids. Germline CDR1 and CDR2: SGHVS and FQNEAQ. V was pared by 1 base and J by 2 bases, with 5 bases of the junction left unmatched. At least ten counts were recorded for this clonotype. Its antigen is as yet unknown. The authors sequenced patients whose flow cytometry had shown CD8+CD57+ cell expansion. There were no patients without severe acquired aplastic anemia. Blood was sampled before the patients had received any therapy. Genomic DNA constituted the template upon which TCR beta VDJ and CDR3 profiling was performed. From the reads, TCRdb called clonotypes with MiXCR, one entry per CDR3 protein. The sample holds hundreds of thousands of distinct CDR3 sequences, around half seen once.

The TCR was taken from a human donor with aplastic anemia. Sequences were obtained from sorted CD4+, CD8+, or CD8+CD57+ T cells (not recorded which) from PBMCs. The chain recombines TRBV7-8 with TRBJ2-5, with TRBD2 identical over 15 bases. For the CDR3, the DNA is TGTGCCAGCAGCTTAGGGACTAGCGGGGGGGGCATACAAGAGACCCAGTACTTC. Its translation: CASSLGTSGGGIQETQYF.